The TCR beta chain under discussion was sequenced for a study of blood T cell repertoires in COVID-19. V lost 3 bases and J lost 2, with 10 bases in between. The CDR3 runs 14 residues. Germline V gene data show CDR1 as MNHEY and CDR2 as SMNVEV (reference sequence). Profiling relied on immunoSEQ multiplex PCR, and the TCRdb table lists in-frame clones only, not all of them. Altogether tens of thousands of clones are present, around 90% being singletons, with the ten largest covering around 20%. This chain joins TRBV27 and TRBJ1-1; the D is unclear. The sequenced sample was peripheral blood. The TCR comes from a woman at least 80 years old with COVID-19, enrolled during active disease. CDR3 bases: TGTGCCAGCAGTTTCTGGGCGGGAAACACTGAAGCTTTCTTT. Residues: CASSFWAGNTEAFF.